Presented here are 28 T cell receptor beta chains from one specimen sequenced in a study of CD8+CD57+ T cells in acquired aplastic anemia. The template used for profiling TCR beta VDJ and CDR3 was genomic DNA. TCRdb fed the reads into MiXCR, producing one record per CDR3 protein. Of approximately 200,000 distinct CDR3 sequences listed, roughly 50% were seen once; the top ten hold nearly 20%. Individuals selected for sequencing had exhibited CD8+CD57+ cell expansion on flow cytometry. The sequencing sample was made of sorted CD4+, CD8+, or CD8+CD57+ T cells (not recorded which) from PBMCs. The receptors come from a human donor with aplastic anemia.

Many counts were recorded for this clonotype. The V gene is TRBV6-1, the J gene TRBJ2-2, with TRBD1 identical over 7 bases. In germline, CDR1 is MNHNS, CDR2 SASEGT. V lost 4 bases and J lost 6; bases outside the gene matches: 8. CDR3 size: 15 residues. The CDR3 reads CASSGRQGGAGELFF. The CDR3 DNA reads as TGTGCCAGCAGTGGCCGACAGGGTGGCGCCGGGGAGCTGTTTTTT.

This rearrangement joins TRBV24-1 to TRBJ2-3; no definite D call. The CDR3 has 13 residues. Germline-derived CDR1 and CDR2 are KGHDR and SFDVKD. The V end lost 4 bases, the J end lost 6 bases, and 10 bases lay between the germline ends. The CDR3 region is CATSDLLGDTQYF. DNA of the CDR3: TGTGCCACCAGTGACCTCCTCGGGGATACGCAGTATTTT.

This clonotype came up once. The chain uses TRBV10-3 and TRBJ2-3; 8 positions match TRBD2. The germline CDR1 and CDR2 sequences are ENHRY and SYGVKD. The V gene end was trimmed by 5 bases and the J gene end by 2 bases; junction bases not matched to a gene: 6. The CDR3 loop spans 15 amino acids. This CDR3 reads CAISIAGTYTDTQYF. The CDR3 nucleotides read TGTGCCATCAGTATAGCGGGGACATACACAGATACGCAGTATTTT.

As concerns this clonotype: A much more abundant neighbour one base away suggests this may be a read error. CDR3 amino acids: CASSSQGPSTGELFF. For the CDR3, the DNA is TGTGCCAGCAGCTCCCAGGGTCCGAGCACCGGGGAGCTGTTTTTT. The J gene is TRBJ2-2, the V gene TRBV7-2; D is perhaps TRBD1 (5 bases). Germline V gene data show CDR1 as SGHTA and CDR2 as FQGNSA. Trimming removed 4 bases at V and 4 bases at J, with 13 bases between. The CDR3 totals 15 residues.

V usage is TRBV25-1 and J usage is TRBJ1-6; 8 bases map to TRBD1. CDR3 size: 15 residues. Unmatched junction bases numbered 4, after V lost 3 bases and J lost 6 bases. Per germline, CDR1 MGHDK and CDR2 SYGVNS. CDR3 loop: CASSDQTGANSPLHF. The DNA for the CDR3 is TGTGCCAGCAGTGATCAGACAGGGGCTAATTCACCCCTCCACTTT.

The chain links TRBV10-3 to TRBJ1-1; TRBD1 aligns across 7 bases. The V and J ends lost 0 bases and 5 bases, in that order; junction bases with no gene match: 6. Germline V gene sequence: CDR1 ENHRY, CDR2 SYGVKD. CDR3 length equals 15 residues. For the CDR3, the DNA is TGTGCCATCAGTGAGTCGACAGGGACGAGGACTGAAGCTTTCTTT. Its translation: CAISESTGTRTEAFF.

Turning to this clonotype: This may be a read error: a much more frequent sequence differs by one nucleotide. V and J are TRBV5-1 and TRBJ1-1; D is possibly TRBD1 (6 bases). Germline values: CDR1 SGHRS, CDR2 YFSETQ. This CDR3 contains 15 residues. The CDR3 is CASSIQGALNTEALF. CDR3 coding DNA: TGCGCCAGCAGCATACAGGGAGCCCTGAACACTGAAGCTCTCTTT.

The chain uses TRBV2 and TRBJ1-6; tentative D call: TRBD1 (6 bases). CDR1 and CDR2 from the germline V gene are SNHLY and FYNNEI. The CDR3 runs to 13 residues. Trimming stripped 7 bases from V and 6 bases from J, with 10 bases between. CDR3 sequence (DNA): TGTGCCAGCACCGACAGGTTTAATTCACCCCTCCACTTT. It translates to CASTDRFNSPLHF. Drawing the rest from reference TRBV2 and TRBJ1-6, the complete variable domain is EPEVTQTPSHQVTQMGQEVILRCVPISNHLYFYWYRQILGQKVEFLVSFYNNEISEKSEIFDDQFSVERPDGSNFTLKIRSTKLEDSAMYFCASTDRFNSPLHFGNGTRLTVT.

This clonotype was seen a single time. The rearrangement uses TRBV29-1 and TRBJ2-7; D ambiguous. CDR3 length equals 13 residues. Germline-derived CDR1 and CDR2 are SQVTM and ANQGSEA. Deletions cut 0 bases from V and 3 bases from J, with 9 bases between. The CDR3 nucleotides are TGCAGCGTTGAAGATGGGCCCTACTACGAGCAGTACTTC. Protein: CSVEDGPYYEQYF.

This clonotype was detected many times. This chain connects TRBV3-1 to TRBJ1-6, with D perhaps matching TRBD1 (5 bases). The CDR3 totals 16 residues. The germline CDR1 and CDR2 sequences are LGHDT and YNNKEL (reference sequence). With 0 bases removed from V and 13 bases from J, the gap between germline ends came to 19 bases. The CDR3 coding sequence is TGTGCCAGCAGCCAAGAAGGAGGGGTCGCGCCCCCGCCCCTCCACTTT. Its translation: CASSQEGGVAPPPLHF.

This clonotype was detected ten times or more. This chain connects TRBV4-1 to TRBJ2-1; perhaps TRBD2 as D (5 bases). V lost 4 bases and J lost 12, with 22 bases in between. The CDR3 has 15 amino acids. CDR1 and CDR2 from the germline V gene are MGHRA and YSYEKL. CDR3 nucleotide sequence: TGCGCCAGCAGCCGACCCGCTAAGGAGGAACGCGGGCAGTTCTTC. Its translation is CASSRPAKEERGQFF.

The chain joins TRBV20-1 to TRBJ1-6; maybe TRBD1 (5 bases). The germline V gene encodes CDR1 DFQATT and CDR2 SNEGSKA (reference sequence). There are 14 residues in the CDR3. V lost 0 bases and J 8 bases, leaving 11 bases between the germline ends. In nucleotides, the CDR3 is TGCAGTGCTAGAGATGGGGGAAAGGATTCACCCCTCCACTTT. Translation gives CSARDGGKDSPLHF.

This clonotype appeared many times. This chain connects TRBV2 to TRBJ2-7; D might be TRBD1 or TRBD2, each matching 5 bases. Trimming took off 7 bases at V and 3 bases at J, with 13 bases between the two ends. CDR1 and CDR2 (germline): SNHLY, FYNNEI. This CDR3 is built from 13 residues. The CDR3 nucleotides read TGTGCCAGCACTAGGGACGAGGGCTACGAGCAGTACTTC. It codes for CASTRDEGYEQYF.

This clonotype has at least ten counts. This chain uses TRBV6-6 with TRBJ2-7, with TRBD1 identical over 9 bases. Trimming removed 5 bases from V and 4 bases from J; junction bases left unmatched: 15. There are 17 residues in the CDR3. The germline V gene has CDR1 MNHNY and CDR2 SVGAGI (reference sequence). The CDR3 DNA is TGTGCCAGCAGTCCCCGGGATGGGACAGGGTTGAGGTACGAGCAGTACTTC. This codes for CASSPRDGTGLRYEQYF.

This clonotype was observed a few times. The rearrangement uses TRBV6-5 and TRBJ1-3, with 9 nucleotides matching TRBD1. The V and J ends lost 2 bases and 4 bases, in that order; junction bases with no gene match: 6. Germline V gene sequence: CDR1 MNHEY, CDR2 SVGAGI. The CDR3 spans 16 residues. As DNA, the CDR3 is TGTGCCAGCAGTTACGAGGGACAGGGATCGGGAAACACCATATATTTT. Translation gives CASSYEGQGSGNTIYF.

The table lists this clonotype with many counts. The rearrangement joins TRBV6-4 to TRBJ1-2; 7 bases are shared with TRBD1. V lost 6 bases, J lost 4 bases, and 11 bases stayed unmatched. The CDR3 length is 15 residues. In germline, CDR1 is MRHNA, CDR2 SNTAGT. Here the CDR3 reads CASSPEGGYRYGYTF. The CDR3 DNA follows: TGTGCCAGCAGCCCGGAAGGGGGCTATCGCTATGGCTACACCTTC.

This chain links TRBV20-1 with TRBJ2-1; D remains unclear. The CDR3 is made up of 12 amino acids. V lost 5 bases and J 7 bases, leaving 12 bases between the germline ends. Germline CDR1 and CDR2: DFQATT and SNEGSKA (reference sequence). This chain's CDR3 is CSAWGMGNEQFF. CDR3 sequence (DNA): TGCAGTGCTTGGGGTATGGGGAATGAGCAGTTCTTC.

V gene TRBV4-2 combines with J gene TRBJ2-7; D might be TRBD2 (5 bases). Germline V CDR1 and CDR2: LGHNA, YNFKEQ. The CDR3 totals 13 residues. V lost 1 base to trimming and J lost 2 bases, with 6 bases between them. The CDR3 spells CASSQAGAYEQYF. Here the CDR3 DNA reads TGTGCCAGCAGCCAAGCCGGGGCCTACGAGCAGTACTTC.

This clonotype was counted ten times or more. J is TRBJ2-7 and V is TRBV15, with D perhaps TRBD2 (6 bases). Per the germline V gene, CDR1 is LNHNV and CDR2 is YYDKDF (reference sequence). The CDR3 runs to 16 residues. Between the trimmed V and J ends, which lost 0 bases and 9 bases, there was a span of 21 bases. The CDR3 reads CATSRERLASPQGQYF. The CDR3, as DNA: TGTGCCACCAGCAGAGAAAGGCTAGCGAGCCCCCAGGGGCAGTACTTC.

This clonotype was seen just once. The chain joins TRBV7-2 to TRBJ2-3, with D tentatively TRBD2 (5 bases). CDR1 is SGHTA, CDR2 FQGNSA, per germline. V lost 3 bases and J 6 bases, leaving 13 bases between the germline ends. The CDR3 totals 14 residues. The CDR3 DNA sequence: TGTGCCAGCAGCTTTGGACTGCCTGGGGATACGCAGTATTTT. Protein product: CASSFGLPGDTQYF.

This clonotype was recorded a few times. The chain carries TRBV6-5 and TRBJ1-3; D ambiguous. Looked up from germline, CDR1 is MNHEY and CDR2 is SVGAGI. V was pared by 6 bases and J by 4 bases, with 10 bases between. The CDR3 loop spans 13 amino acids. CDR3 region: CASRYRWGNTIYF. CDR3 nucleotides: TGTGCCAGCAGGTACCGGTGGGGAAACACCATATATTTT.

V gene TRBV2 combines with J gene TRBJ1-2; 9 bases fit TRBD1. The CDR3 contains 12 residues. The V and J ends lost 8 bases and 7 bases, in that order; junction bases with no gene match: 5. Germline lookup yields CDR1 SNHLY and CDR2 FYNNEI. In DNA, the CDR3 is TGTGCCAGCGGGACAGGGACGGTTGGCTACACCTTC. This encodes CASGTGTVGYTF.

Comment on this clonotype: A read error may account for a junction end that differs from germline. This chain connects TRBV6-1 to TRBJ1-2, with 11 bases that match TRBD1. The CDR3 totals 17 residues. Germline V gene lookup returns CDR1 MNHNS and CDR2 SASEGT. In DNA, the CDR3 is TGTGCCGGCAGCAAGATTGGACAGGGGGCCCCTAACTATGGCTACACCTTC. Translation: CAGSKIGQGAPNYGYTF.

This clonotype was picked up many times. V usage is TRBV29-1 and J usage is TRBJ1-3; weak D call: TRBD1 (5 bases). This CDR3 is built from 14 residues. Trimming took 4 bases from V and 5 from J, leaving 15 bases between them. CDR1 SQVTM and CDR2 ANQGSEA come from the germline V gene. CDR3 region: CSVGNRGGRNTIYF. Here the CDR3 DNA reads TGCAGCGTTGGAAATCGGGGGGGAAGAAACACCATATATTTT.

This clonotype was observed a single time. V is TRBV7-2 and J is TRBJ1-6, with 8 nucleotides matching TRBD1. Germline CDR1 and CDR2: SGHTA and FQGNSA. The CDR3 runs to 14 residues. The V and J ends lost 5 bases and 14 bases, in that order; junction bases with no gene match: 11. CDR3: CASSIFQGADALHF. CDR3 bases: TGTGCCAGCAGCATCTTTCAGGGGGCGGATGCCCTCCACTTT.

In this sample, this clonotype turned up once. This chain connects TRBV29-1 to TRBJ1-4; D unclear. The CDR3 contains 12 residues. Germline CDR1 and CDR2: SQVTM and ANQGSEA. Trimming removed 7 bases from V and 5 bases from J, with 11 bases in between. CDR3 sequence (DNA): TGCAGCGCATCCTTTCCCAATGAAAAACTGTTTTTT. Translated: CSASFPNEKLFF.

This chain connects TRBV6-5 to TRBJ1-2, with D tentatively TRBD1 (5 bases). V dropped 2 bases and J dropped 0 bases, with 10 bases sitting between them. Germline V gene sequence: CDR1 MNHEY, CDR2 SVGAGI. The CDR3 length is 15 residues. CDR3 amino acids: CASSYATGANYGYTF. The CDR3 DNA reads TGTGCCAGCAGTTACGCCACAGGTGCTAACTATGGCTACACCTTC.

V usage is TRBV9 and J usage is TRBJ1-2; 7 bases agree with TRBD1. The CDR3 has 16 amino acids. Germline CDR1 is SGDLS and CDR2 is YYNGEE. V lost 3 bases, J lost 6 bases, and 14 bases stayed unmatched. This CDR3 is CASSEPAVTRGHGYTF. CDR3 bases: TGTGCCAGCAGCGAGCCGGCAGTGACAAGGGGGCATGGCTACACCTTC. The full variable domain, completed using reference TRBV9 and TRBJ1-2, is DSGVTQTPKHLITATGQRVTLRCSPRSGDLSVYWYQQSLDQGLQFLIQYYNGEERAKGNILERFSAQQFPDLHSELNLSSLELGDSALYFCASSEPAVTRGHGYTFGSGTRLTVV.